This record concerns one TCR beta chain sequence. Its antigen specificity is not known. Qualities for individual bases were not recorded, and no much larger clone is one base off. This sample was taken from a study of T cells in Graves' hyperthyroidism and ophthalmopathy (dated by TCRdb to the late 2010s). About the study as a whole: Peripheral blood was collected at initial diagnosis, before any treatment. Prospective prediction of ophthalmopathy was tested in an independent validation cohort of 18 hyperthyroidism patients and 17 patients who later progressed to ophthalmopathy. The paper describes TCR Vbeta CDR3 sequencing of some 130 peripheral blood samples, made up of roughly 45 ophthalmopathy patients, around 78 hyperthyroidism patients and around 17 progressor patients. In addition, the study compared T-cell repertoires in thyroid tissue and in blood from several Graves' hyperthyroidism patients. A discovery cohort of approximately 100 patients, about 43 with Graves' ophthalmopathy and 57 with stable Graves' hyperthyroidism, was used to find distinguishing TCR V-J signatures. The roughly 100 discovery patients were randomly divided into training and test sets at a 7:3 ratio. Once sampling was done, hyperthyroidism patients were given methimazole at a starting dose of 30 mg daily, whereas ophthalmopathy patients were given high-dose intravenous methylprednisolone.

Graves' hyperthyroidism was defined as stable when no progression to ophthalmopathy occurred over 18 months of follow-up. Hyperthyroidism patients were aged 18 to 65 years and newly diagnosed, with disease duration of less than 2 months. Any patient with an uncontrolled infection, another autoimmune disease, pregnancy or lactation was excluded. Diagnoses relied on clinical symptoms, serum thyroxine and TRAb, thyroid ultrasound and orbital computed tomography. Ficoll-Paque density gradient centrifugation was used to isolate PBMCs from under 11 ml of fresh peripheral blood. Total RNA was extracted with Trizol reagent, and quality was checked on an Agilent 2100 Bioanalyzer. V loses 8 bases at its end and J loses 2 bases; junction bases beyond the gene matches: 15. The CDR3 starts with the cysteine, ends with the phenylalanine, and has 16 residues. This entry keeps only the CDR3 DNA: 48 bases, framed from base 1. The germline V gene (reference sequence) supplies CDR1 LNHNV and CDR2 YYDKDF.

Amplification of TCR beta CDR3 regions was carried out from RNA transcripts. The TCR CDR3 was subjected to a first round of RT-PCR using the HTBI primer set and the Qiagen OneStep RT-PCR kit. A second multiplex PCR round built the libraries, followed by size selection and purification. Libraries were sequenced paired-end with 100 bp reads on an Illumina HiSeq2000. Turning to the authors' computational methods: SOAPnuke was used to process the raw data, removing reads that contained adapters or uncalled bases, had a mean Phred below 15, or lacked an exact match to the constant primer or identifier. COPE v1.2.5 was used to merge high-quality paired reads, and clonotypes were defined as unique nucleotide sequences. MiTCR v1.1 was used to align the clonotypes against IMGT TRBV, TRBD and TRBJ reference segments. The analysis was restricted to V-J combinations with a frequency above 0.0001, which together covered about 99% of the repertoires. The TCS score was defined as F50 (clonal expansion) divided by E x V (chaos), with BLOSUM62-based TCRdist calculated between CDR3 peptides within each V-J. Welch's t-statistics and random forest reduced roughly 500 V-J features to 13, which were used in a naive Bayes classifier (R e1071). The raw public reads went through TCRdb reprocessing: fastp at Q25, MiXCR clone calling, in-frame beta chains kept. When rows share a CDR3 protein, they turn into one entry using the most common DNA and genes. The V and J calls, along with clone size, are taken from TCRdb and not from the paper's own processing. Within this sample are about 96,000 distinct CDR3 sequences, with under 65% of them counted one time only. The ten largest clones add up to roughly 26% of the sample.

The paper's findings and limits, for the study overall: Sample size was not statistically predetermined, and blinding of investigators to group allocation was not performed. Blood samples also contained most of the expanded thyroid clonotypes (frequency above 0.001), which suggests that blood repertoires may reflect thyroid immune responses. Ophthalmopathy was separated from stable hyperthyroidism by a 13 V-J signature model, with around 90% sensitivity and about 84% specificity obtained in cross-validation and 80%/75% obtained in testing. In validation, progression to ophthalmopathy was predicted by the model with more than 65% sensitivity and 72% to 85% specificity, a median of about 6 months before onset.

The clonotype originates from a middle-aged woman with Graves' hyperthyroidism. The rearrangement joined TRBV15 to TRBJ2-7; TRBD2 aligns with 7 central bases. Sequenced material: blood. The DNA sequence reads TGTGCCACCTCCAGCGGGGCAGGGCCATCGACCTACGAGCAGTACTTC. Translated, it gives CATSSGAGPSTYEQYF.